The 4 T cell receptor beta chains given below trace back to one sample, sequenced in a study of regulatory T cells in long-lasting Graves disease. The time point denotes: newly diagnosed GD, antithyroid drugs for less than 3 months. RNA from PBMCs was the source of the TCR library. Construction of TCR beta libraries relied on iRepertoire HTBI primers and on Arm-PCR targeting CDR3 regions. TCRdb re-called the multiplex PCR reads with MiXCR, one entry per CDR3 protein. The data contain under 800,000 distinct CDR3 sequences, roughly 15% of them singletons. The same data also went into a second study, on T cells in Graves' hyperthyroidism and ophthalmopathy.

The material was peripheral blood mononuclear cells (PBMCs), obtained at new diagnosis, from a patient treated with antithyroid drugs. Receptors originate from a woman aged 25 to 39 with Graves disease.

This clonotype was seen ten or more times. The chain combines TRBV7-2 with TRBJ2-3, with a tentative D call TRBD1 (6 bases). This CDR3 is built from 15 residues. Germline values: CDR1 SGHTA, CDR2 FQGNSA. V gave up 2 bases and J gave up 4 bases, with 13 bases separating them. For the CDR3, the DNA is TGTGCCAGCAGCTTACAGGGGACAAGGGCAGATACGCAGTATTTT. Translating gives CASSLQGTRADTQYF.

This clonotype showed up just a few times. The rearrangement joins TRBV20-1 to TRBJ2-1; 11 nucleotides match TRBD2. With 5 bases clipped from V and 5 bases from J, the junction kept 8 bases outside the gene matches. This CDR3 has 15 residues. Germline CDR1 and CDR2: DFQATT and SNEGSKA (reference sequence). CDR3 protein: CSALTSGGLHNEQFF. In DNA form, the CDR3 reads TGCAGTGCTTTAACTAGCGGGGGTTTACACAATGAGCAGTTCTTC.

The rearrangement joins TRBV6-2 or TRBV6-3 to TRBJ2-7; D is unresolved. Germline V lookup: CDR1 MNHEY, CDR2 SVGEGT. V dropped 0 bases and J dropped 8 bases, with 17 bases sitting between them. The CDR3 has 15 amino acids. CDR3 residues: CASSYSTNEPAKQYF. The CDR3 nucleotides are TGTGCCAGCAGTTACTCGACGAATGAGCCAGCCAAGCAGTACTTC.

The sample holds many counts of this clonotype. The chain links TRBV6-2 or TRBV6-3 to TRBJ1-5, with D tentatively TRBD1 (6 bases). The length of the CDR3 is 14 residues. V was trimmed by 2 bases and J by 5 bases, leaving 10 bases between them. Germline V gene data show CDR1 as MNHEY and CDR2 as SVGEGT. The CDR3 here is CASSYRGGYQPQHF. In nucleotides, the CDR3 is TGTGCCAGCAGTTACAGGGGGGGCTATCAGCCCCAGCATTTT.